This T cell receptor beta chain emerged from a study of post-analysis software for immune sequencing data. Prepared libraries of TCR beta cDNA carried unique molecular identifiers. Each CDR3 protein is one row after TCRdb ran MiXCR on the PCR reads. This table holds more than 450,000 distinct CDR3 sequences, 40% to 50% found once. The sequenced sample was blood. The TCR originated in a girl aged 5 to 17 with multiple sclerosis.

CDR3 protein: CASSYRTQLFF. The DNA for the CDR3 is TGTGCCAGCAGTTACCGGACCCAACTGTTTTTT. This chain links TRBV12-3 or TRBV12-4 with TRBJ1-4; D uncertain. The V end lost 4 bases, the J end lost 12 bases, and 9 bases lay between the germline ends. CDR3 size: 11 residues.